This T cell receptor (beta chain) was retrieved from a study of technical replicates of blood from several donors. This CDR3 contains 13 residues. V was pared by 6 bases and J by 7 bases, with 8 bases of the junction left unmatched. The germline V gene encodes CDR1 MNHEY and CDR2 SVGAGI. Measured with immunoSEQ multiplex PCR; TCRdb has only the in-frame clones, and not every one. The table lists about 66,000 clones, 70% to 90% of them singletons. The J gene is TRBJ2-5, the V gene TRBV6-5; TRBD1 matches at 7 bases. The receptor was derived from a human donor in good health. Some clones in this sample may be carry-over from other donors' samples. The material sequenced was PBMCs. The CDR3 is CASSQGGAGTQYF. The CDR3 nucleotides read TGTGCCAGCAGCCAAGGGGGCGCCGGGACCCAGTACTTC.